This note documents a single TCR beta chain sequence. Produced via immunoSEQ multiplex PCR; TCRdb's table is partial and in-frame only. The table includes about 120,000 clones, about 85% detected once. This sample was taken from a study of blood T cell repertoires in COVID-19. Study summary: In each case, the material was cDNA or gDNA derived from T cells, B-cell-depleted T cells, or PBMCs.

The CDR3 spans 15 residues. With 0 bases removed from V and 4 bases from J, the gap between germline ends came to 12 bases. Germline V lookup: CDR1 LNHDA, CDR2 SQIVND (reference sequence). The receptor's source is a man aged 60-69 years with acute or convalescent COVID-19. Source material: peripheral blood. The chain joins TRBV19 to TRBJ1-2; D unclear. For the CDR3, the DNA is TGTGCCAGTAGTATAGATAATACTTCGGGCTATGGCTACACCTTC. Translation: CASSIDNTSGYGYTF. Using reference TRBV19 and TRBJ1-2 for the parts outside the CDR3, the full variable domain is DGGITQSPKYLFRKEGQNVTLSCEQNLNHDAMYWYRQDPGQGLRLIYYSQIVNDFQKGDIAEGYSVSREKKESFPLTVTSAQKNPTAFYLCASSIDNTSGYGYTFGSGTRLTVV.